This T cell receptor beta chain emerged from a study of breast tumors, draining lymph nodes, adjacent tissues. There are many counts of this clonotype. Samples came from axillary lymph nodes draining the breast cancer. TCRdb analysed the multiplex PCR reads with MiXCR anew, one entry per CDR3 protein. Altogether under 150,000 distinct CDR3 sequences are present, nearly 20% being singletons, with the ten largest covering 3.5% to 4.5%. V was trimmed by 6 bases and J by 0 bases, leaving 11 bases between them. This CDR3 spans 13 amino acids. The germline CDR1 and CDR2 sequences are DFQATT and SNEGSKA (reference sequence).

The TCR comes from a female donor with breast cancer. Some clones in this sample may be carry-over from other donors' samples. Sequences were obtained from axillary lymph node tissue. This chain connects TRBV20-1 to TRBJ2-5; D is unresolved. For the CDR3, the DNA is TGCAGTGCCCCCCTGACACACCAAGAGACCCAGTACTTC. It codes for CSAPLTHQETQYF.